This TCR beta chain stems from a study of T cells in Graves' hyperthyroidism and ophthalmopathy. For the study at large: Once the initial diagnosis was made, peripheral blood was obtained before any treatment. Points from the study as a whole: Most thyroid clonotypes expanded above 0.001 appeared in blood too.

V was pared by 1 base and J by 7 bases, with 16 bases between. The CDR3 has 16 amino acids. Germline lookup yields CDR1 LGHDT and CDR2 YNNKEL (reference sequence). Disease duration under 2 months; hyperthyroidism patients were aged 18 to 65. Thyroid ultrasound, orbital computed tomography, clinical symptoms, and serum thyroxine and TRAb underpinned diagnoses. TCR beta CDR3 region amplification was performed from RNA transcripts. RT-PCR in the first round (using the HTBI primer set) targeted the TCR CDR3. In TCRdb, the multiplex PCR reads were re-called with MiXCR into one record per CDR3 protein. Of nearly 600,000 distinct CDR3 sequences listed, approximately 15% are singletons. This clonotype showed up many times. Its specificity is not known.

The chain is built from TRBV3-1 and TRBJ1-4; D remains ambiguous. The receptor was isolated from a woman in her thirties with Graves' hyperthyroidism that later progressed to Graves' ophthalmopathy. The specimen was blood. For the CDR3, the DNA is TGTGCCAGCAGCCAAGGAAGCGGGCAGTTTGGTGAAAAACTGTTTTTT. Translation: CASSQGSGQFGEKLFF.